This T cell receptor beta chain was retrieved from a study of type 1 and type 2 diabetes patients. For the study at large: T cells were magnetically sorted from PBMCs as CD4+ or CD8+ subsets.

Genomic DNA was the PCR template. The TCR beta CDR3 region was amplified using 30 forward and 13 reverse primers. TCRdb redid the calling of the multiplex PCR reads with MiXCR, one entry per CDR3 protein. The sample contains fewer than 350,000 distinct CDR3 sequences, more than 40% of which appear only once. This clonotype was detected only a few times. Its specificity is unknown. Points from the study as a whole: Between type 2 diabetes and control samples, V and J usage averaged approximately 0.97 correlation. Type 1 diabetes repertoires were significantly less diverse than type 2 diabetes ones.

Germline V gene lookup returns CDR1 LNHDA and CDR2 SQIVND (reference sequence). The V gene lost 3 bases and the J gene lost 1 base, with 9 bases spanning the gap. The CDR3 totals 15 residues. The genes are TRBV19 and TRBJ1-4; D might be TRBD1 (5 bases). Sequenced input: peripheral blood mononuclear cells (PBMCs). This clonotype originated in a man younger than 35 with type 2 diabetes. The CDR3 DNA reads as TGTGCCAGTAGTATGAACAGGTTAACTAATGAAAAACTGTTTTTT. Translation gives CASSMNRLTNEKLFF.